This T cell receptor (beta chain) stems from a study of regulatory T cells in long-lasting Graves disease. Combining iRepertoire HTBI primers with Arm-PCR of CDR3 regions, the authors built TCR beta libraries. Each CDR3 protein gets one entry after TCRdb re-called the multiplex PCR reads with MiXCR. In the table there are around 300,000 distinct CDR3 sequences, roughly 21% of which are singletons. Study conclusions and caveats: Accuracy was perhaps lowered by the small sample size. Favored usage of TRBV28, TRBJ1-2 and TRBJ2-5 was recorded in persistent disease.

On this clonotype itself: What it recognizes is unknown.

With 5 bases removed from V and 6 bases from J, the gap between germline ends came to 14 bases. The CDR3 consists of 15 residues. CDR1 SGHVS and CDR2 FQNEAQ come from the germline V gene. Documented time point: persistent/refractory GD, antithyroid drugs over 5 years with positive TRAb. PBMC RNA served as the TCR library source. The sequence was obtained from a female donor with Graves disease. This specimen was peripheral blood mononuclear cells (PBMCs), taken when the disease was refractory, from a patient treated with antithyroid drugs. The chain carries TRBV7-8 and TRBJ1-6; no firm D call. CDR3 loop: CASSHPAEPNSPLHF. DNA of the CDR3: TGTGCCAGCAGCCACCCCGCAGAGCCTAATTCACCCCTCCACTTT. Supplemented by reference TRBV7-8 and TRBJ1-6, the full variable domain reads GAGVSQSPRYKVAKRGQDVALRCDPISGHVSLFWYQQALGQGPEFLTYFQNEAQLDKSGLPSDRFFAERPEGSVSTLKIQRTQQEDSAVYLCASSHPAEPNSPLHFGNGTRLTVT.